The sequence of this TCR beta chain was determined in a study of blood T cell repertoires in COVID-19. Study background: COVID-19 samples collected from the United States, Italy and Spain covered acute and convalescent phases. The analysed material was cDNA or gDNA that came from T cells, B-cell-depleted T cells, or PBMCs.

Under the authors' procedure: It was from reference gene primer amplification that nucleated cell counts were estimated. Assay used: immunoSEQ multiplex PCR; TCRdb lists only in-frame clones, some missing. The V and J calls and clone size were taken over from that table, and D and trimming were inferred from the DNA. The sample includes some 77,000 clones, roughly 80% seen only once; the top ten take less than 2%. CDR3 length: 14 amino acids. Trimming pared 7 bases from V and 0 bases from J, leaving 14 bases between. The germline V gene has CDR1 SGHRS and CDR2 YFSETQ. This receptor was identified in a woman aged 55-70 years with acute or convalescent COVID-19. The sequencing input was peripheral blood. V usage is TRBV5-1 and J usage is TRBJ2-7; the D gene is possibly TRBD1 (5 bases). Here the CDR3 reads CASQGQGFSYEQYF. CDR3 sequence (DNA): TGCGCCAGCCAAGGTCAGGGATTCTCCTACGAGCAGTACTTC.